This T cell receptor beta chain was obtained from a study of blood T cell repertoires in COVID-19. The overall study: The United States, Italy and Spain provided the acute and convalescent COVID-19 samples. The cDNA or gDNA used as material had been derived from T cells, B-cell-depleted T cells, or PBMCs.

The V gene's germline CDR1 is GTSNPN and CDR2 SVGIG (reference sequence). Trimming took 0 bases from V and 9 from J, leaving 6 bases between them. The CDR3 spans 11 residues. Under the authors' procedure: Reference gene primer amplification gave nucleated cell count estimates. Libraries were prepared by immunoSEQ multiplex PCR; TCRdb keeps only in-frame clonotypes and omits some of them. The D gene and trimming were derived from the DNA, and the V and J assignments and clone size from that table. The table shows about 260,000 clones, with about 89% occurring only once. The clonotype originates from a man aged 40-49 years with active or convalescent COVID-19. V gene TRBV30 combines with J gene TRBJ2-1; D unclear. Material: peripheral blood. CDR3 loop: CAWSVSGEQFF. The CDR3 DNA reads TGTGCCTGGAGTGTCTCAGGTGAGCAGTTCTTC.